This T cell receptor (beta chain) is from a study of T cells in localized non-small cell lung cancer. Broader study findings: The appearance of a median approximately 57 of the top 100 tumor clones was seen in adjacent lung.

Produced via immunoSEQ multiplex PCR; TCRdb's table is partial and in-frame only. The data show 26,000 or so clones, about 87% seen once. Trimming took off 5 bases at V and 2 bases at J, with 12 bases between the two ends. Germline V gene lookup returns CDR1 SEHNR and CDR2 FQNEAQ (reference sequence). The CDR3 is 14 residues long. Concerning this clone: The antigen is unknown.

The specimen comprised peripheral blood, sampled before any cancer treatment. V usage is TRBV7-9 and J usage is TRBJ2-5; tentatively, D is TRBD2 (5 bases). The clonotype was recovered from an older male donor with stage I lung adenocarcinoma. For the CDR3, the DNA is TGTGCCAGCAGCCAAGGACGGAGGCAAGAGACCCAGTACTTC. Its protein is CASSQGRRQETQYF.